This T cell receptor (beta chain) was sequenced for a study of shared clonotypes between healthy human individuals. Study results and limitations: A few donors had about 5% of their naive CD4 clonotypes in common.

Data came from immunoSEQ multiplex PCR; TCRdb stores just in-frame clones and leaves some out. This table has 2 million to 3 million clones, roughly 92% appearing once. As regards this clone: What it binds is not known.

Germline CDR1 reads MGHDK; CDR2 reads SYGVNS. V was trimmed by 2 bases and J by 2 bases, leaving 13 bases between them. This CDR3 spans 16 amino acids. This sequence joins TRBV25-1 and TRBJ2-1, with D hard to call. The material sequenced was naive CD4+ T cells sorted from blood. Subset here: CD45RA+ positively selected. This TCR was sampled from a man between 18 and 35 years old in good health. CDR3: CASSEEWGNPYNEQFF. CDR3 in DNA: TGTGCCAGCAGTGAAGAATGGGGTAACCCCTACAATGAGCAGTTCTTC.